The clone carrying this TCR beta chain was detected a few times. What it binds is unknown. Researchers barred patients who had uncontrolled infection, other autoimmune disease, pregnancy or lactation. This entry belongs to a study of T cells in Graves' hyperthyroidism and ophthalmopathy. Researchers amplified the TCR beta CDR3 regions from RNA transcripts. The TCR CDR3 first-round RT-PCR relied on the HTBI primer set. TCRdb ran MiXCR on the multiplex PCR reads and lists one entry per CDR3 protein. In the table there are 500,000 to 650,000 distinct CDR3 sequences, 40% to 50% of which are singletons. The study, taken as a whole, reports: Ophthalmopathy could be told apart from stable hyperthyroidism with a 13 V-J model.

The sample comprised peripheral blood or thyroid tissue (not recorded which). The sequence was collected from an adult woman with Graves' disease, either hyperthyroidism or ophthalmopathy (not recorded which).

The CDR3 loop reads CAIRATGTNYGYTF. The DNA for the CDR3 is TGTGCCATCAGGGCGACAGGAACTAACTATGGCTACACCTTC. The chain employs TRBV10-3 and TRBJ1-2, with a weak D call TRBD1 (6 bases). This CDR3 is built from 14 residues. Trimming left V 6 bases short and J 0 bases short, with 11 bases between. The germline V gene encodes CDR1 ENHRY and CDR2 SYGVKD.